Presented here are 8 T cell receptor beta chains from one specimen sequenced in a study of post-analysis software for immune sequencing data (dated by TCRdb to the mid-2010s). Receptors were amplified or captured by PCR. The instrument was an Illumina HiSeq 2500. To reduce PCR and sequencing biases, unique molecular identifiers were incorporated into the TCR beta cDNA libraries. The raw public reads went through TCRdb reprocessing: fastp at Q25, MiXCR clone calling, in-frame beta chains kept. All rows with the same CDR3 protein become a single entry with the most common DNA and genes. The sample includes 400,000 to 500,000 distinct CDR3 sequences, with 35% to 45% observed a single time. The top ten constitute roughly 8.2% of the sample. Their antigen targets remain unknown. The study at large found these results: Patients showed significantly higher frequencies than controls for about 5 TRBV segments, among them TRBV5-6, TRBV5-1 and TRBV20-1.

Sequenced: blood. The source is a girl aged 2-10 years with multiple sclerosis.

This clonotype was counted between two and nine times. The chain couples TRBV28 to TRBJ2-7, with 13 bases that match TRBD2. Germline trimming cut 4 bases from V and 3 bases from J; bases unmatched to any gene: 3. The germline V gene has CDR1 MDHEN and CDR2 SYDVKM. The CDR3 is 15 residues long. This chain's CDR3 is CASSSTSGGYYEQYF. The CDR3 DNA sequence: TGTGCCAGCAGTTCGACTAGCGGGGGGTACTACGAGCAGTACTTC.

This clonotype occurred many times. The V and J genes are TRBV6-5 and TRBJ2-4; TRBD1 agrees at 8 bases. With V trimmed by 2 bases and J by 6 bases, 3 bases remained unmatched. This CDR3 spans 14 amino acids. Germline-derived CDR1 and CDR2 are MNHEY and SVGAGI. CDR3 sequence reads: CASSYGQGANIQYF. CDR3 sequence (DNA): TGTGCCAGCAGTTACGGGCAGGGGGCAAACATTCAGTACTTC.

This clonotype was detected once. The CDR3 loop reads CSAFVPGLAVGPRFF. The CDR3 coding sequence is TGCAGCGCTTTCGTACCGGGACTAGCGGTAGGGCCCCGGTTCTTC. The V gene is TRBV29-1, the J gene TRBJ2-1, with TRBD2 matching over 11 bases. V lost 7 bases and J lost 15; bases outside the gene matches: 20. The length of the CDR3 is 15 residues. CDR1 SQVTM and CDR2 ANQGSEA come from the germline V gene.

This clonotype was detected a few times. V is TRBV14 and J is TRBJ1-5; 12 bases are shared with TRBD1. The CDR3 sequence is 20 residues long. Germline trimming cut 1 base from V and 2 bases from J; bases unmatched to any gene: 12. Germline V gene lookup returns CDR1 SGHDN and CDR2 FVKESK. The chain's CDR3 is CASSQVYRDRGLRGNQPQHF. The CDR3 nucleotides are TGTGCCAGCAGCCAAGTATACCGGGACAGGGGGCTTCGAGGCAATCAGCCCCAGCATTTT.

The chain links TRBV7-9 to TRBJ2-3; no reliable D call. The CDR3 runs to 14 residues. CDR1 SEHNR and CDR2 FQNEAQ come from the germline V gene (reference sequence). Deletions cut 1 base from V and 2 bases from J, with 7 bases between. The DNA of the CDR3 is TGTGCCAGCAGCTTAGACTTCTCCACAGATACGCAGTATTTT. This sequence encodes CASSLDFSTDTQYF.

In this sample, this clonotype turned up a few times. This chain joins TRBV6-6 and TRBJ1-2; 8 bases are a match to TRBD1. The CDR3 contains 15 residues. Germline CDR1 is MNHNY and CDR2 is SVGAGI (reference sequence). With 6 bases clipped from V and 7 bases from J, the junction kept 13 bases outside the gene matches. In DNA, the CDR3 is TGTGCCAGCAGACGTTCCTCCCAGGGGGCAGGTGGCTACACCTTC. Translated, it gives CASRRSSQGAGGYTF.

The chain combines TRBV19 with TRBJ2-1; no clear D gene. Trimming stripped 3 bases from V and 6 bases from J, with 18 bases between. CDR3 length equals 16 residues. CDR1 is LNHDA and CDR2 is SQIVND in the germline V gene (reference sequence). The CDR3, as DNA: TGTGCCAGTAGTATCGACCCCCAAAGGGTGTGCAATGAGCAGTTCTTC. Its protein is CASSIDPQRVCNEQFF.

This clonotype was counted between two and nine times. The chain couples TRBV20-1 to TRBJ2-7, with 7 bases that match TRBD2. This CDR3 has 13 amino acids. CDR1 is DFQATT, CDR2 SNEGSKA, per germline (reference sequence). J lost 2 bases, V lost 3 bases, and 4 bases had no gene match. Here the CDR3 DNA reads TGCAGTGCTAGTGGGGGGAGGGCCTACGAGCAGTACTTC. Translated: CSASGGRAYEQYF.